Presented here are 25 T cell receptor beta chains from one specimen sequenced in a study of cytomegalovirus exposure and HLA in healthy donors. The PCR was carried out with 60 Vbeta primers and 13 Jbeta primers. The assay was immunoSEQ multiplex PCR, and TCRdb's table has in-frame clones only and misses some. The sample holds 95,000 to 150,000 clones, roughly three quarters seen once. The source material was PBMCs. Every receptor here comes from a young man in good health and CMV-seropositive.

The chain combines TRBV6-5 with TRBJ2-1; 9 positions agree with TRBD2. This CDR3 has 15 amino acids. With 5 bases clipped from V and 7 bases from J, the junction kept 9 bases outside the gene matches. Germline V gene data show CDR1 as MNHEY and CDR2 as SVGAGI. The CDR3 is CASSTGLADRNEQFF. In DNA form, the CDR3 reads TGTGCCAGCAGTACGGGACTAGCTGATAGGAATGAGCAGTTCTTC.

CDR3 nucleotides: TGTGCCAGCAGCCTAACCGGGACAGGGGGCCCCTGGGGCTACACCTTC. This gives the protein CASSLTGTGGPWGYTF. The V and J genes are TRBV7-6 and TRBJ1-2, with 12 bases lining up with TRBD1. The trim removed 5 bases at V and 8 bases at J, leaving 12 bases unmatched. This CDR3 has 16 amino acids. Per the germline V gene, CDR1 is SGHVS and CDR2 is FNYEAQ.

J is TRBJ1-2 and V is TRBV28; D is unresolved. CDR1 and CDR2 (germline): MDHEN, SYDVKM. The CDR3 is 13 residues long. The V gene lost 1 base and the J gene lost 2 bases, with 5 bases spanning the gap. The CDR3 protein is CASSLLANYGYTF. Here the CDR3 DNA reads TGTGCCAGCAGTTTATTGGCCAACTATGGCTACACCTTC.

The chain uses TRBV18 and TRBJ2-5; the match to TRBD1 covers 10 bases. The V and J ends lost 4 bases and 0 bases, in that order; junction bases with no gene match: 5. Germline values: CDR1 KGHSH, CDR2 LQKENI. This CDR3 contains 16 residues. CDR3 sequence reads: CASSLRDRGYQETQYF. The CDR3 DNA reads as TGTGCCAGCTCACTCCGGGACAGGGGATACCAAGAGACCCAGTACTTC.

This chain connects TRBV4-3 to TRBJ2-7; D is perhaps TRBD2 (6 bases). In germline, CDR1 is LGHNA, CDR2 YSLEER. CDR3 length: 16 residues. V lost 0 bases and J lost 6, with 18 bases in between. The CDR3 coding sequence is TGCGCCAGCAGCCAAGAATTACGGAGGGTACGCGGCGAGCAGTACTTC. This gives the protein CASSQELRRVRGEQYF.

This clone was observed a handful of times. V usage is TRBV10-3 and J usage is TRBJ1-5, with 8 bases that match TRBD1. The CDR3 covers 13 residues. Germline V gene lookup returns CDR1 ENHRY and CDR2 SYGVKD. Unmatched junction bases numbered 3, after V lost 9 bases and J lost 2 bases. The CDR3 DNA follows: TGTGCCATGGCAGGGGGCGGCAATCAGCCCCAGCATTTT. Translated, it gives CAMAGGGNQPQHF.

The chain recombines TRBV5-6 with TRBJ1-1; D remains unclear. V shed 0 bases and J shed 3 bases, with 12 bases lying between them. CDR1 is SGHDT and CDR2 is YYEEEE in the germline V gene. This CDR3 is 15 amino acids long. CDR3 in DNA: TGTGCCAGCAGCTTGGACACAGTAATCTACACTGAAGCTTTCTTT. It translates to CASSLDTVIYTEAFF.

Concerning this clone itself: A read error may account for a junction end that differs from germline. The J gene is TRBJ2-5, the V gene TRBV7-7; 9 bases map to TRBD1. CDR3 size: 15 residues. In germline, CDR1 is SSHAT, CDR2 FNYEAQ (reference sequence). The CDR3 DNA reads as TGTGCTAGCAGCTTAGGTGTGACAGGGGGAGAGACCCAGTACTTC. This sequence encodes CASSLGVTGGETQYF.

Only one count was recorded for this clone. CDR3: CSVDRQGSGYTF. The CDR3 coding sequence is TGCAGCGTTGATCGGCAGGGGAGTGGCTACACCTTC. The chain carries TRBV29-1 and TRBJ1-2; D may be TRBD1 (6 bases). The CDR3 has 12 residues. The germline V and J ends were trimmed by 3 bases and 7 bases, with 12 bases remaining between them. The V gene's germline CDR1 is SQVTM and CDR2 ANQGSEA.

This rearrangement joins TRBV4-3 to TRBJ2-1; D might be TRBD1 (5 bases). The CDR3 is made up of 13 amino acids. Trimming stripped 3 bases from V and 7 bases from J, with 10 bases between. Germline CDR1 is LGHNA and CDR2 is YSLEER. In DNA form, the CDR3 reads TGCGCCAGCAGCCAGGGGCATTTGAATGAGCAGTTCTTC. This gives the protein CASSQGHLNEQFF.

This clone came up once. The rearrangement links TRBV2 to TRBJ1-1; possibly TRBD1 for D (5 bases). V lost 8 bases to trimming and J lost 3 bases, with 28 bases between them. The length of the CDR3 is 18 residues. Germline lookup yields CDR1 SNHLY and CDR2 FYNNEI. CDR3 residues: CASPLQDPSLRTDTEAFF. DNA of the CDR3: TGTGCCAGCCCCCTACAGGACCCCTCCCTTCGTACGGACACTGAAGCTTTCTTT.

DNA of the CDR3: TGTGCCAGCAGTTCGTCCGGGACTAGCGGGAGACATGAGCAGTTCTTC. Its translation: CASSSSGTSGRHEQFF. The chain has TRBV6-6 and TRBJ2-1, with 14 bases matching TRBD2. The germline gives CDR1 MNHNY, CDR2 SVGAGI (reference sequence). The CDR3 length is 16 residues. Germline trimming cut 4 bases from V and 8 bases from J; bases unmatched to any gene: 7.

The CDR3 sequence is CASSLWDRFNEQFF. DNA for the CDR3: TGTGCCAGCAGTTTATGGGACAGATTTAATGAGCAGTTCTTC. This sequence joins TRBV27 and TRBJ2-1; 7 bases align to TRBD1. J gave up 7 bases and V 1 base, and 4 bases lay outside the gene matches. The germline V gene encodes CDR1 MNHEY and CDR2 SMNVEV (reference sequence). The CDR3 consists of 14 residues.

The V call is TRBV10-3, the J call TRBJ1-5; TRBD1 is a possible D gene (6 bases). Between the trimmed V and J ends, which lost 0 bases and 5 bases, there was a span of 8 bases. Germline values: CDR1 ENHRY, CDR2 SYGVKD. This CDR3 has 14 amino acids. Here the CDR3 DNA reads TGTGCCATCAGTGAGTCAGGGGGTCATCAGCCCCAGCATTTT. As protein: CAISESGGHQPQHF.

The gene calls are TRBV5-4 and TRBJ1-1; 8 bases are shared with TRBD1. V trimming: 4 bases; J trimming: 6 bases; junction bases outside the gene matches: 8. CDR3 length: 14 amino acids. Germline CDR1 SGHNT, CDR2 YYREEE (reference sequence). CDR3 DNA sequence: TGTGCCAGCAGCATCAGGGGGCTAGGATCTGAAGCTTTCTTT. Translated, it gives CASSIRGLGSEAFF.

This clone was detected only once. The CDR3 loop is CASRPTGVWSEQFF. DNA for the CDR3: TGTGCCAGTAGACCGACAGGTGTGTGGTCTGAGCAGTTCTTC. The rearrangement links TRBV19 to TRBJ2-1; possibly TRBD1 for D (6 bases). V was cut by 6 bases and J by 9 bases, with 18 bases left in between. This CDR3 has 14 residues. Germline V gene sequence: CDR1 LNHDA, CDR2 SQIVND (reference sequence).

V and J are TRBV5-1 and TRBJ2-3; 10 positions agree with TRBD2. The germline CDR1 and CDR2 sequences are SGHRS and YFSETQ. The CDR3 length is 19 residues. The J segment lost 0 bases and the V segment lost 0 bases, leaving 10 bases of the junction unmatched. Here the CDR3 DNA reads TGCGCCAGCAGCTTGGTTATGCGACTAGCGGGTCTGAGCACAGATACGCAGTATTTT. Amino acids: CASSLVMRLAGLSTDTQYF.

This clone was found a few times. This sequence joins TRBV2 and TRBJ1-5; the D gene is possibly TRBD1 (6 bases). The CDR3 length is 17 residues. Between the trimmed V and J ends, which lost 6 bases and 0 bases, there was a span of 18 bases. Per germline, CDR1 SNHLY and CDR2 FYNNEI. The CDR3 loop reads CASSRSWDISSNQPQHF. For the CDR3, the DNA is TGTGCCAGCAGCCGATCTTGGGACATTTCTAGCAATCAGCCCCAGCATTTT.

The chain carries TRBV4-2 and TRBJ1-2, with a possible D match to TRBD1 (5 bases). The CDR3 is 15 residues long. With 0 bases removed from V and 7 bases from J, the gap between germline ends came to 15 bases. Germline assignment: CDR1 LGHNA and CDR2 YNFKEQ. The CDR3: CASSQDWRGQGGYTF. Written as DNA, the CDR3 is TGTGCCAGCAGCCAAGATTGGAGGGGCCAGGGTGGCTACACCTTC.

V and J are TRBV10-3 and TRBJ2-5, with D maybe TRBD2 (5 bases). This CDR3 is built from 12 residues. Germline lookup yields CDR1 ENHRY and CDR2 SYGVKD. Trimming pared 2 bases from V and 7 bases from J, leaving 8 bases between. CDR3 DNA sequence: TGTGCCATCAGTGAGGATCGGGGGACCCAGTACTTC. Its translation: CAISEDRGTQYF.

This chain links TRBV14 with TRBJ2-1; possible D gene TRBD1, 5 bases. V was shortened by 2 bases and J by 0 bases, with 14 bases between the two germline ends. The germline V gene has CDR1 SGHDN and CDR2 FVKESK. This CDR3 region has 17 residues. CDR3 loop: CASSQLLGQGSYNEQFF. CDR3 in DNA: TGTGCCAGCAGCCAACTCCTCGGGCAGGGCTCCTACAATGAGCAGTTCTTC.

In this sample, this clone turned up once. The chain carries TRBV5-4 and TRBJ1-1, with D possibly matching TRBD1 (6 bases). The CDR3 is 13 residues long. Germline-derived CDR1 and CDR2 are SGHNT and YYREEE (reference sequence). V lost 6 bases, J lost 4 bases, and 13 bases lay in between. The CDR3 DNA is TGTGCCAGCAACGACGTAGGGGGCACTGAAGCTTTCTTT. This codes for CASNDVGGTEAFF.

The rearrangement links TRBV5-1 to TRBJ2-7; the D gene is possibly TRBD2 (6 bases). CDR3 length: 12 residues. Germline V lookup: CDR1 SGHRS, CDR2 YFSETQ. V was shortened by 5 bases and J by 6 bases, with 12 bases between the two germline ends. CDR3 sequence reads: CASRRQEGEQYF. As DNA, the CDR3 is TGCGCCAGCAGAAGGCAGGAGGGCGAGCAGTACTTC.

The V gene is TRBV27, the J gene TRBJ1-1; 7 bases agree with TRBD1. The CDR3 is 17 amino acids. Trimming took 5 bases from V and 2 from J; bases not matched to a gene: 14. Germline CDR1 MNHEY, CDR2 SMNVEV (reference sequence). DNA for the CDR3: TGTGCCAGCAGTCTGCTCCCGGGACAGCCGTTCAACACTGAAGCTTTCTTT. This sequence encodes CASSLLPGQPFNTEAFF.

In DNA form, the CDR3 reads TGCGCCAGCAGCCTACCAATCGGGTCCTACAATGAGCAGTTCTTC. Translating it yields CASSLPIGSYNEQFF. The rearrangement joins TRBV4-1 to TRBJ2-1; D unresolved. The V end was cut by 4 bases, the J end by 1 base, with 11 bases between. Germline V lookup: CDR1 MGHRA, CDR2 YSYEKL. This CDR3 has 15 amino acids.